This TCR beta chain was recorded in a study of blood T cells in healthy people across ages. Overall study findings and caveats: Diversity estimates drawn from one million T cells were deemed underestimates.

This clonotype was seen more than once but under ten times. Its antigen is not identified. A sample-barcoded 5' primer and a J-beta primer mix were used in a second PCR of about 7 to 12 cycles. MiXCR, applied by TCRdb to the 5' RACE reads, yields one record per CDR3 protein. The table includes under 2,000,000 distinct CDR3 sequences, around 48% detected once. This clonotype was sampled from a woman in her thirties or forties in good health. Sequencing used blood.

The CDR3 region has the DNA TGTGCCAGCAGCGTAGACAGACGGCCGGGGGATACGCAGTATTTT. Its protein product is CASSVDRRPGDTQYF. V usage is TRBV9 and J usage is TRBJ2-3; TRBD2 might be the D (5 bases). The germline CDR1 and CDR2 sequences are SGDLS and YYNGEE. The CDR3 is made up of 15 amino acids. V was shortened by 0 bases and J by 6 bases, with 14 bases between the two germline ends.